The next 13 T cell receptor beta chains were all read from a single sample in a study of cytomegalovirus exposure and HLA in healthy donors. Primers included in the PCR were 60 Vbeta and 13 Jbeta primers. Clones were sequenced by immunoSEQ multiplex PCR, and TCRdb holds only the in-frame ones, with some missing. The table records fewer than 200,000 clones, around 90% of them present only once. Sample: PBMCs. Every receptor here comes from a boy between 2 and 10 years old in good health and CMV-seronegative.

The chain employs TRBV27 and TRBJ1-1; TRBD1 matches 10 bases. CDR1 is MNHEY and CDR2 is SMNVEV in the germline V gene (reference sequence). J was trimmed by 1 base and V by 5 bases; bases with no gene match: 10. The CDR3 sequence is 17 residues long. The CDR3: CASSPNRDRGRNTEAFF. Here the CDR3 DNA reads TGTGCCAGCAGTCCCAACCGGGACAGGGGCAGGAACACTGAAGCTTTCTTT.

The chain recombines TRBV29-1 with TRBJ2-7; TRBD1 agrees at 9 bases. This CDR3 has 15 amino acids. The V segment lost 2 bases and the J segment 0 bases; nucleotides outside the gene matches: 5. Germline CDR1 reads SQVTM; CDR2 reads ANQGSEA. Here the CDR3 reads CSVEKGTGSSYEQYF. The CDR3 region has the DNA TGCAGCGTTGAAAAAGGGACAGGGAGCTCCTACGAGCAGTACTTC.

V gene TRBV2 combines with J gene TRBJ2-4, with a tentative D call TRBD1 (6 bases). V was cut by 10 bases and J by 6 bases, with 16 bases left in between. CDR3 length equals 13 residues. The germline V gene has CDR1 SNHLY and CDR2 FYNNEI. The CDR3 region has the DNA TGTGCCACTAAGGGGGAAGAATTAAACATTCAGTACTTC. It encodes CATKGEELNIQYF.

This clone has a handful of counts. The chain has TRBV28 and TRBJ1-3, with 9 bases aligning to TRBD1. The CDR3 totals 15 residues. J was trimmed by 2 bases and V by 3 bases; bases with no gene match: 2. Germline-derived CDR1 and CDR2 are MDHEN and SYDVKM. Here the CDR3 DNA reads TGTGCCAGCAGTTTTCGACAGGGGGCTGGAAACACCATATATTTT. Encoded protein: CASSFRQGAGNTIYF.

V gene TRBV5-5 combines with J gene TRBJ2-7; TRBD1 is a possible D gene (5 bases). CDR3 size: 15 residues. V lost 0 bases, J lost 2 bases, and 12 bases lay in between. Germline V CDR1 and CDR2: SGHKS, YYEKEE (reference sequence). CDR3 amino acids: CASSLASGLTYEQYF. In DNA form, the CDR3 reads TGTGCCAGCAGCTTGGCCTCAGGGTTAACCTACGAGCAGTACTTC.

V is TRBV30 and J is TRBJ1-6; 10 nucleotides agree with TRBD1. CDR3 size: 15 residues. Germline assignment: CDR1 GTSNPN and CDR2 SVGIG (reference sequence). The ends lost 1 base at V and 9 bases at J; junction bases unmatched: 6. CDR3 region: CAWSARRDRGSPLHF. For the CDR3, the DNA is TGTGCCTGGAGTGCCCGACGGGACAGGGGTTCACCCCTCCACTTT.

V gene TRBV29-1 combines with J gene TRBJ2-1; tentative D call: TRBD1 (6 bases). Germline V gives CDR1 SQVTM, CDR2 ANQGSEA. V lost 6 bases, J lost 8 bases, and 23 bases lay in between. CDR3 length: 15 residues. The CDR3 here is CSVIPRQGLRYEQFF. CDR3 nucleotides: TGCAGCGTGATCCCTAGGCAGGGGTTAAGGTATGAGCAGTTCTTC.

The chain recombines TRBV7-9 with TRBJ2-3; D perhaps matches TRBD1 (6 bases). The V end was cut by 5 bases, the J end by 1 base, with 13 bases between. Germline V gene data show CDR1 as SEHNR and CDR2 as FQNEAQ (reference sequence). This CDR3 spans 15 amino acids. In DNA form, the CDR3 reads TGTGCCAGCAGCGCACAGGGCCCTCGCACAGATACGCAGTATTTT. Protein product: CASSAQGPRTDTQYF.

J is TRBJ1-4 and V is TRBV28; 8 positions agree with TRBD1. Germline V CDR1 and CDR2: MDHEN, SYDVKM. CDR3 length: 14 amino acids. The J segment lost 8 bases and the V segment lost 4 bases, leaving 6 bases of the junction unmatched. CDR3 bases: TGTGCCAGCAGTTCGACAGGGGCTGGAGAAAAACTGTTTTTT. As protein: CASSSTGAGEKLFF.

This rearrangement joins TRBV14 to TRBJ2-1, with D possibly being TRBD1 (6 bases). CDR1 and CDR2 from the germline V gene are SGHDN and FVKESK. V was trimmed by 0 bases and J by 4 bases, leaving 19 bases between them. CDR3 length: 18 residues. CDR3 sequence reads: CASSQDVDSGPAYNEQFF. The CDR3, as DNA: TGTGCCAGCAGCCAAGATGTGGACAGCGGCCCCGCTTACAATGAGCAGTTCTTC.

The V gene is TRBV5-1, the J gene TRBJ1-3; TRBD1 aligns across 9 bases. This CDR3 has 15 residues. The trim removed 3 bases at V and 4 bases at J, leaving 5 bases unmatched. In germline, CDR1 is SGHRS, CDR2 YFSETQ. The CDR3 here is CASSSGQGRGNTIYF. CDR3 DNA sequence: TGCGCCAGCAGCTCGGGACAGGGAAGAGGAAACACCATATATTTT.

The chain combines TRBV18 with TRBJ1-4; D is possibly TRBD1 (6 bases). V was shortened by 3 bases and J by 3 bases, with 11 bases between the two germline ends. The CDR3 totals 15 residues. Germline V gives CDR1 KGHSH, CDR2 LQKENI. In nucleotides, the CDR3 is TGTGCCAGCTCACCCAGACAGGCTGCTAATGAAAAACTGTTTTTT. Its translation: CASSPRQAANEKLFF.

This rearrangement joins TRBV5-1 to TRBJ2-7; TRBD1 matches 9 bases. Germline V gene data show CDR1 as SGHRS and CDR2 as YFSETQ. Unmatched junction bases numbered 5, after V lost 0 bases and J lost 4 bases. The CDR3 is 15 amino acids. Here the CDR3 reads CASSLAHRGRYEQYF. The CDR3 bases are TGCGCCAGCAGCTTGGCCCACAGGGGGCGGTACGAGCAGTACTTC.